These 32 T cell receptor beta chains originate from one sample sequenced in a study of T cells in localized non-small cell lung cancer. Measured with immunoSEQ multiplex PCR; TCRdb has only the in-frame clones, and not every one. There are over 55,000 clones in the sample; about nine tenths occur only once, and roughly 1.9% lies in the top ten. Sequencing was performed on peripheral blood, taken before any cancer treatment. The receptors come from a woman aged 40 to 75 with stage I lung adenocarcinoma.

This clone has just one count. This chain links TRBV28 with TRBJ1-2; 7 nucleotides match TRBD1. Germline values: CDR1 MDHEN, CDR2 SYDVKM. Trimming took 6 bases from V and 3 from J; bases not matched to a gene: 7. The CDR3 is made up of 14 amino acids. The CDR3 nucleotides are TGTGCCAGCAGGGCAGGGGGGGCGGACTATGGCTACACCTTC. Translation: CASRAGGADYGYTF.

This sequence joins TRBV27 and TRBJ2-5; D remains ambiguous. The end of the DNA aligns better with TRBJ2-7, so the J call may be wrong. The CDR3 spans 14 residues. Germline V gene data show CDR1 as MNHEY and CDR2 as SMNVEV (reference sequence). CDR3 sequence reads: CASSLSWSFDEQYF. CDR3 bases: TGTGCCAGCAGTTTGTCGTGGAGTTTTGACGAGCAGTACTTC.

This chain joins TRBV5-8 and TRBJ1-3; D unresolved. Trimming took 3 bases from V and 0 from J, leaving 7 bases between them. The germline V gene encodes CDR1 SGHTS and CDR2 YDEGEE. CDR3 size: 14 residues. The CDR3 coding sequence is TGTGCCAGCAGCTCCCACAGCTCTGGAAACACCATATATTTT. This translates into CASSSHSSGNTIYF.

This chain joins TRBV6-6 and TRBJ2-1; D ambiguous. The ends were cut back, 0 bases at V and 10 bases at J, with 4 bases in the middle. CDR1 and CDR2 from the germline V gene are MNHNY and SVGAGI (reference sequence). This CDR3 comprises 11 residues. The CDR3 sequence is CASSYSIEQFF. CDR3 nucleotides: TGTGCCAGCAGTTACTCGATCGAGCAGTTCTTC.

The gene calls are TRBV7-9 and TRBJ2-1; TRBD2 might be the D (6 bases). The V and J ends lost 4 bases and 4 bases respectively, with 17 bases between them. The CDR3 runs to 16 residues. The germline V gene has CDR1 SEHNR and CDR2 FQNEAQ (reference sequence). In nucleotides, the CDR3 is TGTGCCAGCAGCTACAGCGGGCTTGGGGTTTACAATGAGCAGTTCTTC. Translating it yields CASSYSGLGVYNEQFF.

CDR3 amino acids: CASINPGLQETQYF. CDR3 nucleotide sequence: TGTGCCAGCATTAATCCGGGACTACAAGAGACCCAGTACTTC. This chain links TRBV6-1 with TRBJ2-5; 7 nucleotides agree with TRBD2. The CDR3 extends over 14 amino acids. Looked up from germline, CDR1 is MNHNS and CDR2 is SASEGT. V dropped 7 bases and J dropped 2; count of bases not matched to a gene: 7.

The rearrangement uses TRBV7-2 and TRBJ2-3; 9 bases agree with TRBD2. The CDR3 length is 16 residues. The V gene's germline CDR1 is SGHTA and CDR2 FQGNSA. V lost 0 bases and J lost 6; bases outside the gene matches: 7. The CDR3 here is CASSLAQRTSGDTQYF. CDR3 bases: TGTGCCAGCAGCTTAGCGCAAAGAACTAGCGGGGATACGCAGTATTTT.

The chain links TRBV9 to TRBJ1-4; 7 positions match TRBD1. J gave up 8 bases and V 0 bases, and 4 bases lay outside the gene matches. CDR1 is SGDLS, CDR2 YYNGEE, per germline. The CDR3 runs to 14 residues. The DNA of the CDR3 is TGTGCCAGCAGCGTAGCAGGGGGGAGCGAAAAACTGTTTTTT. Translated: CASSVAGGSEKLFF.

The J gene is TRBJ2-3, the V gene TRBV10-3; 8 bases match TRBD1. The CDR3 is made up of 14 amino acids. V was pared by 6 bases and J by 3 bases, with 5 bases of the junction left unmatched. CDR1 and CDR2 (germline): ENHRY, SYGVKD. The CDR3 here is CAIRETGETDTQYF. DNA for the CDR3: TGTGCCATCAGGGAGACAGGGGAGACAGATACGCAGTATTTT.

The chain links TRBV6-1 to TRBJ2-1; TRBD2 agrees at 8 bases. Unmatched junction bases numbered 3, after V lost 2 bases and J lost 6 bases. The CDR3 extends over 14 amino acids. Germline values: CDR1 MNHNS, CDR2 SASEGT. CDR3 in amino acids: CASSESGGINEQFF. CDR3 bases: TGTGCCAGCAGTGAATCGGGGGGGATCAATGAGCAGTTCTTC.

V usage is TRBV7-3 and J usage is TRBJ1-2, with D maybe TRBD1 (5 bases). Trimming shortened V by 0 bases and J by 7 bases, and 12 bases separated the two germline ends. There are 14 residues in the CDR3. Germline loops: CDR1 SGHTA, CDR2 FQGTGA. The CDR3 DNA reads as TGTGCCAGCAGCTTAACGAACGGGGCAAGTGGCTACACCTTC. Translated: CASSLTNGASGYTF.

This clone was seen a single time. This chain connects TRBV27 to TRBJ1-1; D is unclear. V dropped 6 bases and J dropped 6 bases, with 14 bases sitting between them. In germline, CDR1 is MNHEY, CDR2 SMNVEV (reference sequence). The CDR3 is 13 amino acids. CDR3: CASSYDPRAEAFF. The CDR3 coding sequence is TGTGCCAGCAGCTATGACCCGAGGGCTGAAGCTTTCTTT.

This chain uses TRBV19 with TRBJ1-2; the match to TRBD1 covers 7 bases. The germline V gene has CDR1 LNHDA and CDR2 SQIVND (reference sequence). The CDR3 has 17 residues. J lost 3 bases, V lost 3 bases, and 13 bases had no gene match. CDR3 nucleotides: TGTGCCAGTAGTATCTACCTGGACAGGACGGCACACTATGGCTACACCTTC. This encodes CASSIYLDRTAHYGYTF. The full variable domain, with the rest looked up from reference TRBV19 and TRBJ1-2, is DGGITQSPKYLFRKEGQNVTLSCEQNLNHDAMYWYRQDPGQGLRLIYYSQIVNDFQKGDIAEGYSVSREKKESFPLTVTSAQKNPTAFYLCASSIYLDRTAHYGYTFGSGTRLTVV.

On this clone itself: Other nucleotide sequences from this sample produce the same CDR3. The J gene is TRBJ1-4, the V gene TRBV25-1; the D is unclear. CDR3 length: 15 residues. The germline gives CDR1 MGHDK, CDR2 SYGVNS. V was pared by 5 bases and J by 8 bases, with 18 bases between. CDR3 nucleotides: TGTGCCAGCAGTCCTCCTATAGCCGCCGGCGAAAAACTGTTTTTT. Protein: CASSPPIAAGEKLFF.

The genes are TRBV28 and TRBJ1-5; D gene ambiguous. The CDR3 is 11 residues long. In germline, CDR1 is MDHEN, CDR2 SYDVKM. The V end lost 10 bases, the J end lost 3 bases, and 7 bases lay between the germline ends. CDR3 in amino acids: CATSVNQPQHF. Here the CDR3 DNA reads TGTGCCACCTCGGTCAATCAGCCCCAGCATTTT.

CDR3 nucleotides: TGTGCCAACAGAATGTGTAGCAATCAGCCCCAGCATTTT. This gives the protein CANRMCSNQPQHF. The V call is TRBV6-6, the J call TRBJ1-5; D not certain. The CDR3 extends over 13 amino acids. The germline CDR1 and CDR2 sequences are MNHNY and SVGAGI (reference sequence). Trimming took 10 bases from V and 0 from J, leaving 10 bases between them.

V and J are TRBV5-1 and TRBJ2-2; D is unclear. CDR1 SGHRS and CDR2 YFSETQ come from the germline V gene. Trimming removed 0 bases at V and 4 bases at J, with 16 bases between. This CDR3 has 17 amino acids. DNA of the CDR3: TGCGCCAGCAGCTTGGAGATTTTTGGTCTAGGCACCGGGGAGCTGTTTTTT. This gives the protein CASSLEIFGLGTGELFF.

This sequence joins TRBV7-9 and TRBJ2-3; 11 nucleotides align to TRBD2. This CDR3 is built from 17 residues. J lost 0 bases, V lost 3 bases, and 5 bases had no gene match. From germline, CDR1 is SEHNR and CDR2 FQNEAQ (reference sequence). The CDR3 here is CASSFVLAGASTDTQYF. DNA for the CDR3: TGTGCCAGCAGCTTTGTACTAGCGGGGGCTAGCACAGATACGCAGTATTTT.

The chain links TRBV12-5 to TRBJ1-5; D remains unclear. The CDR3 runs to 12 residues. V was shortened by 1 base and J by 11 bases, with 9 bases between the two germline ends. Germline V CDR1 and CDR2: LGHNT, FRNRAP. CDR3 DNA: TGTGCTAGTGGTTTGGCCCGCGACTCCCAGCATTTT. Its translation is CASGLARDSQHF.

This CDR3 reads CASNPLAGGLNEQFF. The CDR3 DNA reads as TGCGCCAGCAACCCCCTAGCGGGGGGGCTCAATGAGCAGTTCTTC. The V gene is TRBV5-1, the J gene TRBJ2-1; 12 bases fit TRBD2. V trimming: 6 bases; J trimming: 6 bases; junction bases outside the gene matches: 7. CDR1 and CDR2 from the germline V gene are SGHRS and YFSETQ. This CDR3 is 15 amino acids long.

This chain connects TRBV18 to TRBJ2-2; TRBD1 agrees at 7 bases. V was clipped by 2 bases and J by 1 base; unmatched bases: 4. The CDR3 loop spans 16 amino acids. Germline V gives CDR1 KGHSH, CDR2 LQKENI. CDR3 sequence (DNA): TGTGCCAGCTCACCATTCAGGGACAGGAACACCGGGGAGCTGTTTTTT. This codes for CASSPFRDRNTGELFF. The full variable domain, rest sourced from reference TRBV18 and TRBJ2-2, is NAGVMQNPRHLVRRRGQEARLRCSPMKGHSHVYWYRQLPEEGLKFMVYLQKENIIDESGMPKERFSAEFPKEGPSILRIQQVVRGDSAAYFCASSPFRDRNTGELFFGEGSRLTVL.

This chain connects TRBV19 to TRBJ1-2; 10 bases agree with TRBD1. Unmatched junction bases numbered 6, after V lost 4 bases and J lost 4 bases. The CDR3 is made up of 15 amino acids. Germline-derived CDR1 and CDR2 are LNHDA and SQIVND (reference sequence). The CDR3 loop is CASSSPGQGLYGYTF. The CDR3 nucleotides read TGTGCCAGTAGTAGCCCGGGACAGGGGCTCTATGGCTACACCTTC.

This clone ranks as medium-sized. The chain employs TRBV4-2 and TRBJ2-7; 7 bases align to TRBD1. V lost 0 bases and J lost 6; bases outside the gene matches: 11. CDR3 size: 16 residues. The germline V gene encodes CDR1 LGHNA and CDR2 YNFKEQ. CDR3 coding DNA: TGTGCCAGCAGCCAAGATATTAGGGACAGTCATAGCGAGCAGTACTTC. As protein: CASSQDIRDSHSEQYF.

The chain combines TRBV7-2 with TRBJ2-5; TRBD1 agrees at 7 bases. V trimming: 4 bases; J trimming: 7 bases; junction bases outside the gene matches: 15. Per the germline V gene, CDR1 is SGHTA and CDR2 is FQGNSA. The CDR3 spans 16 residues. CDR3 loop: CASSSTLGTAQGTQYF. In DNA form, the CDR3 reads TGTGCCAGCAGCTCCACCCTTGGGACAGCCCAGGGGACCCAGTACTTC.

This chain joins TRBV9 and TRBJ1-3; no clear D. The length of the CDR3 is 17 residues. Germline loops: CDR1 SGDLS, CDR2 YYNGEE. The V gene lost 1 base and the J gene lost 0 bases, with 14 bases spanning the gap. CDR3 amino acids: CASSVIPFGDSGNTIYF. CDR3 bases: TGTGCCAGCAGCGTAATCCCGTTTGGGGACTCTGGAAACACCATATATTTT.

The chain employs TRBV6-5 and TRBJ2-1, with 8 nucleotides matching TRBD2. Per the germline V gene, CDR1 is MNHEY and CDR2 is SVGAGI. This CDR3 is 16 amino acids long. With V trimmed by 0 bases and J by 4 bases, 5 bases remained unmatched. The CDR3: CASSYSLREGYNEQFF. The CDR3 bases are TGTGCCAGCAGTTACTCCCTACGGGAGGGGTACAATGAGCAGTTCTTC.

The chain employs TRBV19 and TRBJ2-2; 12 nucleotides line up with TRBD2. V lost 3 bases to trimming and J lost 3 bases; unmatched junction nucleotides: 5. The CDR3 consists of 17 residues. Germline V lookup: CDR1 LNHDA, CDR2 SQIVND (reference sequence). CDR3 amino acids: CASSIPSGRVDTGELFF. The CDR3 nucleotides are TGTGCCAGTAGTATTCCTAGCGGGAGGGTAGACACCGGGGAGCTGTTTTTT.

The chain couples TRBV18 to TRBJ1-1; perhaps TRBD1 as D (5 bases). Germline CDR1 is KGHSH and CDR2 is LQKENI. This CDR3 has 13 amino acids. The ends were cut back, 4 bases at V and 0 bases at J, with 6 bases in the middle. CDR3 in amino acids: CASSLTVNTEAFF. In DNA, the CDR3 is TGTGCCAGCTCACTGACAGTGAACACTGAAGCTTTCTTT.

The chain recombines TRBV18 with TRBJ2-5, with D possibly being TRBD1 (6 bases). V dropped 6 bases and J dropped 2 bases, with 10 bases sitting between them. Germline V gene lookup returns CDR1 KGHSH and CDR2 LQKENI. The CDR3 runs to 13 residues. The CDR3 region has the DNA TGTGCCAGCTCGTCGGGACAACAAGAGACCCAGTACTTC. Its protein product is CASSSGQQETQYF.

This clone was seen once. V usage is TRBV10-2 and J usage is TRBJ2-3; 10 bases agree with TRBD2. The CDR3 is made up of 14 amino acids. Germline-derived CDR1 and CDR2 are WSHSY and SAAADI. J was trimmed by 3 bases and V by 5 bases; bases with no gene match: 2. CDR3 DNA sequence: TGCGCCAGCAGTCTAGCGGGAGAGACAGATACGCAGTATTTT. Residues: CASSLAGETDTQYF.

This clone was observed a single time. This chain joins TRBV19 and TRBJ1-2, with D perhaps TRBD1 (5 bases). The CDR3 runs to 15 residues. Germline CDR1 reads LNHDA; CDR2 reads SQIVND (reference sequence). Deletions cut 7 bases from V and 3 bases from J, with 18 bases between. The CDR3 spells CASTPGHGADYGYTF. In nucleotides, the CDR3 is TGTGCCAGTACCCCCGGGCACGGGGCGGACTATGGCTACACCTTC.

The chain recombines TRBV18 with TRBJ2-7, with unresolved D. CDR3 length equals 15 residues. Germline CDR1 reads KGHSH; CDR2 reads LQKENI. Trimming pared 3 bases from V and 1 base from J, leaving 13 bases between. Here the CDR3 reads CASSPDKSPSYEQYF. In DNA, the CDR3 is TGTGCCAGCTCACCTGACAAAAGTCCGTCCTACGAGCAGTACTTC.